Each of the 29 T cell receptor beta chains below was sequenced from the same sample in a study of beta chain features in type 1 diabetes listed by TCRdb under 2018. These TCRs are of unknown antigen specificity. Library generation was performed with the immunoSEQ multiplex PCR assay. All of the isolated RNA was reverse transcribed with the High Capacity cDNA Reverse Transcription Kit, so expressed TCRB transcripts were sequenced. The clones in this table, taken by TCRdb from immuneACCESS, are in-frame only. Not every clone is retained; where verified, under half of the shortfall comes from an unresolved V gene, and the cause of the rest is unknown. The sample table holds a few hundred thousand clones, of which 16% were seen once. The biggest ten clones account for approximately 0.086% of the sample. Results the study describes overall, beyond this receptor: A moderate but significant shortening of TCRB CDR3 length was observed in type 1 diabetes patients in all four CD4+ subsets.

Sequenced: naive CD4+ T cells from blood. The label giving this sample's cell subset or site can be read as: true naive CD4+ T cells. These TCRs come from a young man with type 1 diabetes.

In this sample, this clone turned up a few times. The chain is built from TRBV28 and TRBJ2-5, with 7 nucleotides matching TRBD1. The CDR3 is 14 residues long. The V gene end was trimmed by 9 bases and the J gene end by 3 bases; junction bases not matched to a gene: 10. Per germline, CDR1 MDHEN and CDR2 SYDVKM. CDR3 nucleotide sequence: TGTGCCAGTTCGAAGAGGGGGCAGGAAGAGACCCAGTACTTC. Protein product: CASSKRGQEETQYF.

V gene TRBV7-9 combines with J gene TRBJ2-2, with D maybe TRBD1 (6 bases). The V gene's germline CDR1 is SEHNR and CDR2 FQNEAQ (reference sequence). The CDR3 consists of 15 residues. The V and J ends lost 5 bases and 0 bases respectively, with 10 bases between them. CDR3 residues: CASSTRTANTGELFF. The CDR3 DNA reads TGTGCCAGCAGCACCAGGACAGCGAACACCGGGGAGCTGTTTTTT.

The gene calls are TRBV5-4 and TRBJ2-7; 12 bases are shared with TRBD2. There are 14 residues in the CDR3. Germline V lookup: CDR1 SGHNT, CDR2 YYREEE (reference sequence). V lost 3 bases to trimming and J lost 6 bases; unmatched junction nucleotides: 4. CDR3: CASSSTSGSGEQYF. For the CDR3, the DNA is TGTGCCAGCAGCTCGACTAGCGGGAGCGGCGAGCAGTACTTC.

This chain connects TRBV28 to TRBJ2-3, with D tentatively TRBD1 (6 bases). CDR3 size: 13 residues. V lost 7 bases, J lost 5 bases, and 13 bases lay in between. The germline V gene has CDR1 MDHEN and CDR2 SYDVKM. CDR3 sequence (DNA): TGTGCCAGCATTGGGGGCAGCGGAGATACGCAGTATTTT. The encoded protein is CASIGGSGDTQYF.

The J gene is TRBJ2-2, the V gene TRBV7-9; D is undetermined. Between the trimmed V and J ends, which lost 2 bases and 6 bases, there was a span of 7 bases. The CDR3 totals 13 residues. The germline V gene has CDR1 SEHNR and CDR2 FQNEAQ (reference sequence). In nucleotides, the CDR3 is TGTGCCAGCAGCTTATTTTCTCCCGGGGAGCTGTTTTTT. Protein: CASSLFSPGELFF.

The chain links TRBV29-1 to TRBJ1-1, with D possibly being TRBD1 (6 bases). Germline CDR1 and CDR2: SQVTM and ANQGSEA. The CDR3 consists of 15 residues. V lost 4 bases and J lost 1, with 16 bases in between. CDR3 sequence (DNA): TGCAGCGTTGCCTTGCTGGGGGGCAGGAACACTGAAGCTTTCTTT. Its translation is CSVALLGGRNTEAFF.

This chain joins TRBV6-5 and TRBJ2-1, with unresolved D. V was clipped by 2 bases and J by 5 bases, with 10 bases between them. This CDR3 is built from 14 residues. Germline CDR1 MNHEY, CDR2 SVGAGI. CDR3 region: CASSYGTTHNEQFF. Here the CDR3 DNA reads TGTGCCAGCAGTTACGGAACTACCCACAATGAGCAGTTCTTC.

This clone has only a few counts. V usage is TRBV25-1 and J usage is TRBJ2-7, with 10 bases identical to TRBD1. Germline CDR1 reads MGHDK; CDR2 reads SYGVNS. V shed 4 bases, J shed 7 bases, and the junction held 10 bases outside the gene matches. The CDR3 loop spans 15 amino acids. The CDR3 loop is CASSGAGQGFVEQYF. CDR3 nucleotide sequence: TGTGCCAGCAGTGGCGCGGGACAGGGGTTCGTTGAGCAGTACTTC.

This clone came up a few times. J is TRBJ2-3 and V is TRBV30; possible D gene TRBD1, 6 bases. Germline V gives CDR1 GTSNPN, CDR2 SVGIG (reference sequence). This CDR3 comprises 13 residues. V was cut by 2 bases and J by 4 bases, with 10 bases left in between. The CDR3 protein is CAWSPQGPDTQYF. CDR3 DNA sequence: TGTGCCTGGAGTCCGCAGGGGCCAGATACGCAGTATTTT.

This clone was found a few times. This rearrangement joins TRBV6-6 to TRBJ1-5; tentative D call: TRBD1 (5 bases). This CDR3 region has 15 residues. V lost 2 bases to trimming and J lost 5 bases, with 13 bases between them. Germline assignment: CDR1 MNHNY and CDR2 SVGAGI (reference sequence). The CDR3 sequence: CASSYPGGRYQPQHF. The CDR3 region has the DNA TGTGCCAGCAGTTACCCGGGGGGAAGATATCAGCCCCAGCATTTT.

This sequence joins TRBV5-1 and TRBJ2-6, with D hard to call. CDR1 and CDR2 (germline): SGHRS, YFSETQ. Trimming took off 3 bases at V and 0 bases at J, with 7 bases between the two ends. The CDR3 sequence is 15 residues long. CDR3 sequence reads: CASSSFNSGANVLTF. The DNA of the CDR3 is TGCGCCAGCAGCTCATTTAACTCTGGGGCCAACGTCCTGACTTTC.

This clone turned up a few times. The gene calls are TRBV7-9 and TRBJ2-5, with 8 bases fitting TRBD1. With 3 bases clipped from V and 5 bases from J, the junction kept 5 bases outside the gene matches. The CDR3 loop spans 14 amino acids. The germline V gene encodes CDR1 SEHNR and CDR2 FQNEAQ (reference sequence). CDR3 nucleotide sequence: TGTGCCAGCAGCTTTGGACAGGGAATGGAGACCCAGTACTTC. Residues: CASSFGQGMETQYF. The full variable domain, completed using reference TRBV7-9 and TRBJ2-5, is DTGVSQNPRHKITKRGQNVTFRCDPISEHNRLYWYRQTLGQGPEFLTYFQNEAQLEKSRLLSDRFSAERPKGSFSTLEIQRTEQGDSAMYLCASSFGQGMETQYFGPGTRLLVL.

This chain uses TRBV19 with TRBJ2-5; D is possibly TRBD1 (6 bases). From germline, CDR1 is LNHDA and CDR2 SQIVND (reference sequence). CDR3 length: 13 amino acids. Trimming stripped 4 bases from V and 4 bases from J, with 10 bases between. The CDR3 spells CASSTGAGETQYF. The CDR3 nucleotides are TGTGCCAGTAGTACAGGGGCAGGAGAGACCCAGTACTTC. Filled out from reference TRBV19 and TRBJ2-5, the complete variable domain reads DGGITQSPKYLFRKEGQNVTLSCEQNLNHDAMYWYRQDPGQGLRLIYYSQIVNDFQKGDIAEGYSVSREKKESFPLTVTSAQKNPTAFYLCASSTGAGETQYFGPGTRLLVL.

The chain's CDR3 is CASSVRLGETGDTQYF. The CDR3 DNA reads as TGTGCCAGCAGCGTAAGGTTAGGGGAGACGGGGGATACGCAGTATTTT. The chain combines TRBV9 with TRBJ2-3; D may match TRBD1 or TRBD2 (5 bases each). The V gene's germline CDR1 is SGDLS and CDR2 YYNGEE. Deletions cut 1 base from V and 6 bases from J, with 18 bases between. CDR3 length: 16 amino acids.

The CDR3 spells CASSQSSVYNEQFF. The CDR3 DNA reads as TGTGCCAGCAGCCAGAGTAGTGTTTACAATGAGCAGTTCTTC. This rearrangement joins TRBV14 to TRBJ2-1; D gene uncertain. Looked up from germline, CDR1 is SGHDN and CDR2 is FVKESK. V shed 3 bases and J shed 4 bases, with 10 bases lying between them. CDR3 size: 14 residues.

This clone was observed a few times. This chain uses TRBV27 with TRBJ2-6; D unclear. CDR1 and CDR2 from the germline V gene are MNHEY and SMNVEV (reference sequence). This CDR3 has 15 amino acids. Trimming removed 5 bases from V and 0 bases from J, with 8 bases in between. CDR3 loop: CASSPSFSGANVLTF. For the CDR3, the DNA is TGTGCCAGCAGTCCCTCGTTCTCTGGGGCCAACGTCCTGACTTTC.

This clone was seen only a few times. This chain joins TRBV2 and TRBJ2-3; 9 bases align to TRBD2. The CDR3 is made up of 13 amino acids. V lost 11 bases and J lost 0; bases outside the gene matches: 3. Germline V lookup: CDR1 SNHLY, CDR2 FYNNEI. CDR3 sequence (DNA): TGTGCCCGTACTAGCGGGAGCACAGATACGCAGTATTTT. This gives the protein CARTSGSTDTQYF.

There are a few counts of this clone. V and J are TRBV23-1 and TRBJ2-7, with D tentatively TRBD2 (5 bases). TRBV23-1 is an ORF, and what it does is uncertain. The CDR3 extends over 14 amino acids. V was clipped by 4 bases and J by 2 bases, with 12 bases between them. The CDR3 DNA reads as TGCGCCAGCAGTCGAAGGACTGGGCCCTACGAGCAGTACTTC. Translation: CASSRRTGPYEQYF.

The genes are TRBV6-1 and TRBJ1-1, with D tentatively TRBD1 (5 bases). CDR3 length equals 13 residues. Deletions cut 6 bases from V and 0 bases from J, with 8 bases between. Germline CDR1 MNHNS, CDR2 SASEGT. CDR3 sequence: CASRWGMNTEAFF. As DNA, the CDR3 is TGTGCCAGCAGGTGGGGGATGAACACTGAAGCTTTCTTT.

This clone was seen only a few times. J is TRBJ2-3 and V is TRBV27; a weak D match, TRBD1 (5 bases). This CDR3 is built from 14 residues. From germline, CDR1 is MNHEY and CDR2 SMNVEV (reference sequence). V lost 3 bases and J 2 bases, leaving 9 bases between the germline ends. The CDR3 DNA reads as TGTGCCAGCAGTTTGGGCAGGGACACAGATACGCAGTATTTT. This sequence encodes CASSLGRDTDTQYF.

This clone has more than one count but fewer than ten. The J gene is TRBJ2-7, the V gene TRBV23-1; 12 nucleotides align to TRBD1. TRBV23-1 is marked as an open reading frame, function uncertain. V dropped 6 bases and J dropped 6; count of bases not matched to a gene: 12. CDR3 length: 16 residues. The CDR3 sequence is CASRLAVGQGAGEQYF. The CDR3 coding sequence is TGCGCCAGCAGACTCGCCGTGGGACAGGGGGCGGGCGAGCAGTACTTC.

This clone showed up just a few times. CDR3 sequence reads: CASSQEGGGGISDTQYF. The DNA for the CDR3 is TGCGCCAGCAGCCAAGAGGGAGGTGGCGGGATATCAGATACGCAGTATTTT. This chain uses TRBV4-1 with TRBJ2-3; D might be TRBD2 (6 bases). This CDR3 contains 17 residues. V was clipped by 0 bases and J by 4 bases, with 17 bases between them. The germline V gene encodes CDR1 MGHRA and CDR2 YSYEKL.

This rearrangement joins TRBV7-2 to TRBJ2-7, with 7 nucleotides matching TRBD1. Germline CDR1 reads SGHTA; CDR2 reads FQGNSA. V gave up 6 bases and J gave up 3 bases; unmatched junction bases: 8. The CDR3 is 14 amino acids. CDR3 in DNA: TGTGCCAGCAGGTCTGACAGGGTAGGCTACGAGCAGTACTTC. Translating it yields CASRSDRVGYEQYF.

This clone was seen a few times. The J gene is TRBJ2-5, the V gene TRBV9; D is perhaps TRBD1 or TRBD2 (5 bases each). The germline CDR1 and CDR2 sequences are SGDLS and YYNGEE. The CDR3 contains 13 residues. The V and J ends lost 2 bases and 4 bases respectively, with 9 bases between them. Here the CDR3 reads CASSVQGAETQYF. CDR3 sequence (DNA): TGTGCCAGCAGCGTTCAGGGAGCAGAGACCCAGTACTTC.

The chain uses TRBV7-2 and TRBJ1-5; 7 nucleotides align to TRBD1. The CDR3 has 14 residues. Germline V gene sequence: CDR1 SGHTA, CDR2 FQGNSA. Germline trimming cut 6 bases from V and 8 bases from J; bases unmatched to any gene: 10. This chain's CDR3 is CASRAGTVYEPQHF. In nucleotides, the CDR3 is TGTGCCAGCAGAGCTGGGACAGTATACGAGCCCCAGCATTTT.

This chain joins TRBV30 and TRBJ2-1; 7 bases are shared with TRBD2. Germline V gene lookup returns CDR1 GTSNPN and CDR2 SVGIG (reference sequence). With V trimmed by 6 bases and J by 8 bases, 10 bases remained unmatched. The CDR3 sequence is 13 residues long. The DNA for the CDR3 is TGTGCCTGCGAAACCATTAGCGGGTATGAGCAGTTCTTC. The encoded protein is CACETISGYEQFF.

V is TRBV29-1 and J is TRBJ1-1; 7 nucleotides line up with TRBD1. The CDR3 runs 14 residues. V was clipped by 3 bases and J by 0 bases; unmatched bases: 4. Germline-derived CDR1 and CDR2 are SQVTM and ANQGSEA. This CDR3 is CSVETTGMNTEAFF. The CDR3 DNA is TGCAGCGTTGAGACGACAGGGATGAACACTGAAGCTTTCTTT.

The chain is built from TRBV28 and TRBJ2-7; D gene ambiguous. Germline V gives CDR1 MDHEN, CDR2 SYDVKM. The CDR3 consists of 13 residues. V was clipped by 5 bases and J by 1 base, with 9 bases between them. DNA for the CDR3: TGTGCCAGCAGTGAAGGGTTATCCTACGAGCAGTACTTC. Encoded protein: CASSEGLSYEQYF.

This clone was seen a few times. J is TRBJ2-7 and V is TRBV6-6; 8 bases line up with TRBD2. The trim removed 4 bases at V and 7 bases at J, leaving 9 bases unmatched. Germline CDR1 and CDR2: MNHNY and SVGAGI (reference sequence). There are 14 residues in the CDR3. The CDR3 is CASSSAGRAREQYF. The DNA of the CDR3 is TGTGCCAGCAGTTCAGCCGGGAGGGCCCGGGAGCAGTACTTC.